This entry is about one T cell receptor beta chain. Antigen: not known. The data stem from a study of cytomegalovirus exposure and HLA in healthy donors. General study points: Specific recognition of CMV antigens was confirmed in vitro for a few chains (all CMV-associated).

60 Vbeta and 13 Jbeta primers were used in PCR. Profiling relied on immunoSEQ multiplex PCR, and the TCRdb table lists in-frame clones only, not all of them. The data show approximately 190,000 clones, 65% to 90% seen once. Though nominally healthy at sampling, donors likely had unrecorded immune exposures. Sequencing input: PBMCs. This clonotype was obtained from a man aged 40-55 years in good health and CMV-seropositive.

CDR3 region: CASGPSTGSGYTF. The CDR3 nucleotides read TGTGCCAGCGGCCCATCGACAGGGTCTGGCTACACCTTC. This chain connects TRBV27 to TRBJ1-2; 7 bases agree with TRBD1. The CDR3 extends over 13 amino acids. V was clipped by 8 bases and J by 7 bases; unmatched bases: 10. Germline assignment: CDR1 MNHEY and CDR2 SMNVEV (reference sequence).